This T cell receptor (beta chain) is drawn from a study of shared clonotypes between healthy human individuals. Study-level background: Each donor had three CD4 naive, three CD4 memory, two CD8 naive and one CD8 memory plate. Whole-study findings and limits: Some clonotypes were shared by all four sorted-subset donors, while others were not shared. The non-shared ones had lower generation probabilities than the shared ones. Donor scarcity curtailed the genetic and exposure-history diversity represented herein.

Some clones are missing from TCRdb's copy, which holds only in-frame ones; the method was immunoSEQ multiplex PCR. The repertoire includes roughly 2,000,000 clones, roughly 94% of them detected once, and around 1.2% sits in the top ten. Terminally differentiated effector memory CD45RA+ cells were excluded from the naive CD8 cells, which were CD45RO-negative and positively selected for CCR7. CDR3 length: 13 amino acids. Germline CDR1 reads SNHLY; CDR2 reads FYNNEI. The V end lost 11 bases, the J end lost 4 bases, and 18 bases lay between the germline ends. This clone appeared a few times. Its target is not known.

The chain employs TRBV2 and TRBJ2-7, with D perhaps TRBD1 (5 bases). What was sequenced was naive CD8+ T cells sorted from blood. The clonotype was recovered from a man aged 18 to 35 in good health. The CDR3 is CARQGPNKYEQYF. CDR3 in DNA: TGTGCCCGCCAGGGCCCAAACAAATACGAGCAGTACTTC.